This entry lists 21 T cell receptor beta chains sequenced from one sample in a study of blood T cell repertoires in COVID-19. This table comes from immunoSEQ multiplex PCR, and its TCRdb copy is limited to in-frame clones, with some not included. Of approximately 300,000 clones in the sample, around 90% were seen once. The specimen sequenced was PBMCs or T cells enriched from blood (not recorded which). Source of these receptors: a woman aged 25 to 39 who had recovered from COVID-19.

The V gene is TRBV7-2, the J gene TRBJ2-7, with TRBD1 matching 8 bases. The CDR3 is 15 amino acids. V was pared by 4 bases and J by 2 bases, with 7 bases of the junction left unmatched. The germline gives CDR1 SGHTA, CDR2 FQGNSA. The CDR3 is CASSSLDRDPYEQYF. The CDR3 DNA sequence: TGTGCCAGCAGCTCGCTGGACAGGGACCCCTACGAGCAGTACTTC. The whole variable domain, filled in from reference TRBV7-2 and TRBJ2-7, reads GAGVSQSPSNKVTEKGKDVELRCDPISGHTALYWYRQSLGQGLEFLIYFQGNSAPDKSGLPSDRFSAERTGGSVSTLTIQRTQQEDSAVYLCASSSLDRDPYEQYFGPGTRLTVT.

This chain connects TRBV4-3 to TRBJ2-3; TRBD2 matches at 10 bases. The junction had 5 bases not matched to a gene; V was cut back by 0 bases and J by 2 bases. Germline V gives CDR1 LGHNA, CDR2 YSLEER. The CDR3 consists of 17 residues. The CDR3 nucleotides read TGCGCCAGCAGCCAAGATTTACTAGCGGGGATCACAGATACGCAGTATTTT. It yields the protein CASSQDLLAGITDTQYF.

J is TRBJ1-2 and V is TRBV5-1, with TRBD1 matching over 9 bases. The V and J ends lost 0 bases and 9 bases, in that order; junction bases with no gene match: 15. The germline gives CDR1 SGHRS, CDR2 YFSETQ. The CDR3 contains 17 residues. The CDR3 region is CASSLGTGAAGLLSYTF. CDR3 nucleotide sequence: TGCGCCAGCAGCTTGGGGACAGGGGCGGCGGGCCTACTGAGCTACACCTTC.

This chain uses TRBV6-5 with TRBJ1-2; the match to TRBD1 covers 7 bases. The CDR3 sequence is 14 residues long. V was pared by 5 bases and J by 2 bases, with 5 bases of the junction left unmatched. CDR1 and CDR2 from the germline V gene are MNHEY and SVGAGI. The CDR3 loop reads CASSTRTGNYGYTF. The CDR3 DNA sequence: TGTGCCAGCAGTACCAGGACAGGAAACTATGGCTACACCTTC.

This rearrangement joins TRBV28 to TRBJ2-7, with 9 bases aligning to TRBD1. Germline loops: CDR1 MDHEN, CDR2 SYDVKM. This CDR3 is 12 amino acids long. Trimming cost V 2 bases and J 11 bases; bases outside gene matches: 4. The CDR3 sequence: CASSLRGDREYF. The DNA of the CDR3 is TGTGCCAGCAGTTTACGAGGGGACAGGGAGTACTTC. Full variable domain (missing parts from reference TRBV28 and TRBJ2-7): DVKVTQSSRYLVKRTGEKVFLECVQDMDHENMFWYRQDPGLGLRLIYFSYDVKMKEKGDIPEGYSVSREKKERFSLILESASTNQTSMYLCASSLRGDREYFGPGTRLTVT.

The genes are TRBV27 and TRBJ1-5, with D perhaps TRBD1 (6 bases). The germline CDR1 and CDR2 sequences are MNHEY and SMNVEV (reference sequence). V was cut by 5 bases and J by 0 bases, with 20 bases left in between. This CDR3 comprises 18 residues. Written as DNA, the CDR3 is TGTGCCAGCAGTCCCCACCTCGGGACATTTGATAGCAATCAGCCCCAGCATTTT. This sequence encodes CASSPHLGTFDSNQPQHF.

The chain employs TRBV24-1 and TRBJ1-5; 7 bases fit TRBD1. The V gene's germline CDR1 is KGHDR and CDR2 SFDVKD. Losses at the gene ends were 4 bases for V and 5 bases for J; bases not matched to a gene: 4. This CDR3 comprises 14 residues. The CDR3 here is CATSEQGRDQPQHF. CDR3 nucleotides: TGTGCCACCAGTGAACAGGGGCGCGATCAGCCCCAGCATTTT.

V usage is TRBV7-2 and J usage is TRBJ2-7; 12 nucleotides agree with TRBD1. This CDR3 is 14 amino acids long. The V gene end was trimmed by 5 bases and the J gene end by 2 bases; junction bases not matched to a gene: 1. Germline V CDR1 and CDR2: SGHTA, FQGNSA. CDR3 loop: CASSRDRGPYEQYF. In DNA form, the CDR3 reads TGTGCCAGCAGCCGGGACAGGGGGCCCTACGAGCAGTACTTC.

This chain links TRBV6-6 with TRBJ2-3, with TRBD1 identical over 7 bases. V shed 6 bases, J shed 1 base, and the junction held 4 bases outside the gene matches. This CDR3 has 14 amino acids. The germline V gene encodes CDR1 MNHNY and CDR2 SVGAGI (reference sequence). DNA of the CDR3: TGTGCCAGCAGCCGGACAGGTGGCACAGATACGCAGTATTTT. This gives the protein CASSRTGGTDTQYF.

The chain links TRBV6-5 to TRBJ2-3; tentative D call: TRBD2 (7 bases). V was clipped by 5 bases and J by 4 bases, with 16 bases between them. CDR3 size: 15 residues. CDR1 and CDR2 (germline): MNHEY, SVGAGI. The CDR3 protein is CASSRGEGMADTQYF. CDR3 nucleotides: TGTGCCAGCAGTAGGGGGGAGGGAATGGCAGATACGCAGTATTTT.

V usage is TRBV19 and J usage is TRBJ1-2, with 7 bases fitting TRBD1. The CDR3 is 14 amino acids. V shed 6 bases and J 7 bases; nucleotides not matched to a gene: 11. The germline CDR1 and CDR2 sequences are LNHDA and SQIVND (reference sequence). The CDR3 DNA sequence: TGTGCCAGTAGACGACCGGGACAGACAGTTGGCTACACCTTC. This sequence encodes CASRRPGQTVGYTF.

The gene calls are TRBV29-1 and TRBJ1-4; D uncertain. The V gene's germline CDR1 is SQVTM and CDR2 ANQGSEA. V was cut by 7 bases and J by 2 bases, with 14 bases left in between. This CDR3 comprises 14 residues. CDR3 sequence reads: CSGAFGGTNEKLFF. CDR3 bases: TGCAGCGGGGCGTTCGGTGGGACTAATGAAAAACTGTTTTTT.

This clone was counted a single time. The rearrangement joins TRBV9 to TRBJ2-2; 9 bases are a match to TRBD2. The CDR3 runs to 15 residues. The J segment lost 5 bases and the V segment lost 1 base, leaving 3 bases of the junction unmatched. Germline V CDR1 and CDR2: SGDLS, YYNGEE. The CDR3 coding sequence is TGTGCCAGCAGCGTAAAGCTAGCGGGGACCGGGGAGCTGTTTTTT. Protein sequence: CASSVKLAGTGELFF. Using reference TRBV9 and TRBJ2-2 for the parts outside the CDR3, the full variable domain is DSGVTQTPKHLITATGQRVTLRCSPRSGDLSVYWYQQSLDQGLQFLIQYYNGEERAKGNILERFSAQQFPDLHSELNLSSLELGDSALYFCASSVKLAGTGELFFGEGSRLTVL.

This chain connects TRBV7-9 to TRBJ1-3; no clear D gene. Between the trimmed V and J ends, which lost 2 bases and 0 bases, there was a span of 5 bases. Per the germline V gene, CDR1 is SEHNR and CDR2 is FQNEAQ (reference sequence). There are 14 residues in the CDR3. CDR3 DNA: TGTGCCAGCAGCTTACAGGACTCTGGAAACACCATATATTTT. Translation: CASSLQDSGNTIYF.

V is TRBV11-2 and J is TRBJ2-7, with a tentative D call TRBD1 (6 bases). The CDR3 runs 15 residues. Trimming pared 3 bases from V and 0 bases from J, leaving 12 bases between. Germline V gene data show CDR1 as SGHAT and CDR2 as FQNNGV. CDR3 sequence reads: CASSFQGGSSYEQYF. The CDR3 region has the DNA TGTGCCAGCAGCTTTCAAGGGGGAAGCTCCTACGAGCAGTACTTC.

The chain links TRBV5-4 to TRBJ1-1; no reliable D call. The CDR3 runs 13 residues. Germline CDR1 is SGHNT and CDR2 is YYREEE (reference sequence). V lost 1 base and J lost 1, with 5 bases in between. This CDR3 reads CASSLHKNTEAFF. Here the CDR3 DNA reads TGTGCCAGCAGCTTGCACAAGAACACTGAAGCTTTCTTT.

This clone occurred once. This CDR3 reads CASSLLGRGGVETQYF. The CDR3 DNA sequence: TGTGCCAGCAGTTTATTAGGAAGGGGGGGGGTAGAGACCCAGTACTTC. This sequence joins TRBV27 and TRBJ2-5, with D tentatively TRBD2 (7 bases). V was cut by 1 base and J by 4 bases, with 16 bases left in between. The CDR3 sequence is 16 residues long. Germline CDR1 reads MNHEY; CDR2 reads SMNVEV (reference sequence).

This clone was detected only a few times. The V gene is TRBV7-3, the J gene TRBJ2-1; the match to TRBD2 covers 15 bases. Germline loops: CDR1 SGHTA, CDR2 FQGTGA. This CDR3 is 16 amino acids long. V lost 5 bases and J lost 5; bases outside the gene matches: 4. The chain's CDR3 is CASSPRTSGGDNEQFF. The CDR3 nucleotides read TGTGCCAGCAGCCCAAGGACTAGCGGGGGGGACAATGAGCAGTTCTTC.

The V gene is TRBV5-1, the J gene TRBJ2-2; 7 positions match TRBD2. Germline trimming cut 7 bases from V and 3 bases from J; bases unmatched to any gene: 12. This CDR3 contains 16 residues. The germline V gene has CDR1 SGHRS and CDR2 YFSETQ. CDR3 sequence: CASARGVGADTGELFF. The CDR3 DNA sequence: TGCGCCAGCGCCCGGGGGGTAGGGGCTGACACCGGGGAGCTGTTTTTT.

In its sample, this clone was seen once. DNA for the CDR3: TGTGCCAGCAGCTTAATGGGACTAAAACAAGAGACCCAGTACTTC. Its translation is CASSLMGLKQETQYF. The chain uses TRBV7-3 and TRBJ2-5, with 7 bases aligning to TRBD2. Per germline, CDR1 SGHTA and CDR2 FQGTGA. This CDR3 is 15 amino acids long. V shed 1 base, J shed 2 bases, and the junction held 4 bases outside the gene matches.

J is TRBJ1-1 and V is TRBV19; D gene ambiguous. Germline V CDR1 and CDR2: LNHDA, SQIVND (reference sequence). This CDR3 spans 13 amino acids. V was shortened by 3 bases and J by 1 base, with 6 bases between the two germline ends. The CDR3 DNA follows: TGTGCCAGTAGTATCATCCAGAACACTGAAGCTTTCTTT. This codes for CASSIIQNTEAFF.